These T cell receptor beta chains were read from a single sample in a study of CD8 T cells in Susac syndrome. TCRdb reanalysed the immunoSEQ multiplex PCR reads using MiXCR and keeps one entry per CDR3 protein. The sample carries 170,000 or so distinct CDR3 sequences, about 93% recorded once. The sequencing sample was made of CD4+ T cells from PBMCs. These receptors were collected from a human donor with multiple sclerosis. CDR3s include the opening cysteine and the closing phenylalanine or tryptophan. Each record gives: J gene, V gene, D gene, clone size, CDR3 protein, CDR3 DNA. D genes are given only for firm matches. Clone size is given for some rows only: seen once, a few or many times, or a class if the clone is expanded.

J gene: TRBJ1-2
V gene: TRBV30
D gene: .
clone size: once
CDR3 protein: CAWSVPGPSGYTF
CDR3 DNA: TGTGCCTGGAGTGTCCCAGGGCCTTCGGGCTACACCTTC

J gene: TRBJ2-3
V gene: TRBV28
D gene: .
clone size: .
CDR3 protein: CASAAWRGTDTQYF
CDR3 DNA: TGTGCCAGCGCGGCTTGGAGGGGCACAGATACGCAGTATTTT

J gene: TRBJ2-3
V gene: TRBV20-1
D gene: .
clone size: .
CDR3 protein: CSARRGASTDTQYF
CDR3 DNA: TGCAGTGCTAGAAGGGGGGCTAGCACAGATACGCAGTATTTT

J gene: TRBJ1-6
V gene: TRBV5-1
D gene: .
clone size: .
CDR3 protein: CASSLGQSNSPLHF
CDR3 DNA: TGCGCCAGCAGCTTGGGACAGAGTAATTCACCCCTCCACTTT

J gene: TRBJ2-5
V gene: TRBV7-2
D gene: .
clone size: .
CDR3 protein: CASSSLGGGGETQYF
CDR3 DNA: TGTGCCAGCAGCTCCCTAGGGGGGGGCGGAGAGACCCAGTACTTC

J gene: TRBJ1-1
V gene: TRBV5-5
D gene: TRBD1
clone size: .
CDR3 protein: CASSLTGYGTEAFF
CDR3 DNA: TGTGCCAGCAGCCTGACAGGGTATGGCACTGAAGCTTTCTTT

J gene: TRBJ2-7
V gene: TRBV5-1
D gene: .
clone size: .
CDR3 protein: CASSSDIYEQYF
CDR3 DNA: TGCGCCAGCAGCTCCGACATCTACGAGCAGTACTTC

J gene: TRBJ1-4
V gene: TRBV6-5
D gene: .
clone size: .
CDR3 protein: CASSYSTNPPAEKLFF
CDR3 DNA: TGTGCCAGCAGTTACTCTACGAACCCCCCAGCGGAAAAACTGTTTTTT

J gene: TRBJ2-6
V gene: TRBV25-1
D gene: .
clone size: .
CDR3 protein: CASSDGPGANVLTF
CDR3 DNA: TGTGCCAGCAGTGACGGACCGGGGGCCAACGTCCTGACTTTC

J gene: TRBJ1-4
V gene: TRBV28
D gene: .
clone size: .
CDR3 protein: CASQGWGAEKLFF
CDR3 DNA: TGTGCCAGCCAAGGCTGGGGTGCTGAAAAACTGTTTTTT

J gene: TRBJ1-3
V gene: TRBV7-9
D gene: TRBD1
clone size: .
CDR3 protein: CASSKGQRNTIYF
CDR3 DNA: TGTGCCAGCAGCAAGGGACAGAGAAACACCATATATTTT

J gene: TRBJ2-6
V gene: TRBV2
D gene: .
clone size: .
CDR3 protein: CASAGQGNSGANVLTF
CDR3 DNA: TGTGCCAGCGCGGGGCAGGGCAACTCTGGGGCCAACGTCCTGACTTTC

J gene: TRBJ1-5
V gene: TRBV12-3/TRBV12-4
D gene: .
clone size: .
CDR3 protein: CASSFSQGLQRF
CDR3 DNA: TGTGCCAGCAGTTTTTCCCAGGGGCTGCAGCGTTTT

J gene: TRBJ2-2
V gene: TRBV12-3/TRBV12-4
D gene: TRBD1
clone size: .
CDR3 protein: CASSHQGASAGELFF
CDR3 DNA: TGTGCCAGCAGCCACCAGGGGGCATCGGCCGGGGAGCTGTTTTTT

J gene: TRBJ2-7
V gene: TRBV20-1
D gene: TRBD1
clone size: once
CDR3 protein: CSAKGQGVPEQYF
CDR3 DNA: TGCAGTGCTAAAGGACAGGGGGTGCCCGAGCAGTACTTC

J gene: TRBJ2-2
V gene: TRBV5-4
D gene: .
clone size: .
CDR3 protein: CASSSRNPTNTGELFF
CDR3 DNA: TGTGCCAGCAGCTCCCGGAACCCCACGAACACCGGGGAGCTGTTTTTT

J gene: TRBJ1-2
V gene: TRBV14
D gene: .
clone size: .
CDR3 protein: CASSQSGRGANYGYTF
CDR3 DNA: TGTGCCAGCAGCCAATCCGGGAGGGGCGCCAACTATGGCTACACCTTC

J gene: TRBJ1-5
V gene: TRBV7-2
D gene: TRBD1
clone size: .
CDR3 protein: CASSWGDRRNQPQHF
CDR3 DNA: TGTGCCAGCAGCTGGGGGGACAGACGAAATCAGCCCCAGCATTTT

J gene: TRBJ2-1
V gene: TRBV6-2/TRBV6-3
D gene: TRBD2
clone size: .
CDR3 protein: CASSTPGLRDEQFF
CDR3 DNA: TGTGCCAGCTCAACCCCGGGACTACGGGATGAGCAGTTCTTC

J gene: TRBJ2-2
V gene: TRBV9
D gene: .
clone size: once
CDR3 protein: CASSGLGWDFELGELFF
CDR3 DNA: TGTGCCAGCAGCGGCCTCGGTTGGGACTTCGAGTTGGGGGAGCTGTTTTTT

J gene: TRBJ2-1
V gene: TRBV27
D gene: TRBD1
clone size: .
CDR3 protein: CASSPGGSWNEQFF
CDR3 DNA: TGTGCCAGCAGTCCAGGGGGCAGTTGGAATGAGCAGTTCTTC

J gene: TRBJ2-1
V gene: TRBV4-3
D gene: TRBD2
clone size: .
CDR3 protein: CASSTQLAGGYNEQFF
CDR3 DNA: TGCGCCAGCAGCACCCAACTAGCGGGAGGCTACAATGAGCAGTTCTTC

J gene: TRBJ2-6
V gene: TRBV18
D gene: .
clone size: .
CDR3 protein: CASSPNRAAGANVLTF
CDR3 DNA: TGTGCCAGCTCACCTAACCGGGCAGCCGGGGCCAACGTCCTGACTTTC

J gene: TRBJ2-7
V gene: TRBV12-3/TRBV12-4
D gene: .
clone size: .
CDR3 protein: CASSLGQVYEQYF
CDR3 DNA: TGTGCCAGCAGTTTAGGGCAGGTCTACGAGCAGTACTTC

J gene: TRBJ2-1
V gene: TRBV7-3
D gene: .
clone size: .
CDR3 protein: CASSPNYRTDNEQFF
CDR3 DNA: TGTGCCAGCAGCCCCAATTACCGGACGGACAATGAGCAGTTCTTC

J gene: TRBJ2-2
V gene: TRBV7-3
D gene: TRBD1
clone size: .
CDR3 protein: CASSPGTGGNGELFF
CDR3 DNA: TGTGCCAGCAGCCCGGGGACAGGGGGCAACGGGGAGCTGTTTTTT

J gene: TRBJ2-1
V gene: TRBV10-3
D gene: TRBD2
clone size: .
CDR3 protein: CAISDRLANDNEQFF
CDR3 DNA: TGTGCCATCAGTGATAGACTAGCGAATGACAATGAGCAGTTCTTC

J gene: TRBJ2-3
V gene: TRBV18
D gene: .
clone size: .
CDR3 protein: CASSPRVTDTQYF
CDR3 DNA: TGTGCCAGCTCACCACGGGTCACAGATACGCAGTATTTT

J gene: TRBJ2-1
V gene: TRBV18
D gene: .
clone size: once
CDR3 protein: CASSPKASSSGYVVEQFF
CDR3 DNA: TGTGCCAGCTCACCCAAGGCCTCCAGTTCCGGGTACGTTGTAGAGCAGTTCTTC